This T cell receptor (beta chain) was found in a study of T cell responses to AZD1222 COVID-19 vaccine. The ends were cut back, 4 bases at V and 3 bases at J, with 17 bases in the middle. CDR3 length: 16 residues. Germline V gene data show CDR1 as SGHDT and CDR2 as YYEEEE. Study results and limitations: Variant regions that are unmutated are reportedly the target of nearly half of spike-specific TCRs.

About this clone itself: Antigen: not known.

Assay used: immunoSEQ multiplex PCR; TCRdb lists only in-frame clones, some missing. The sample has about 140,000 clones, 75% to 95% seen once; the top ten hold 3.4%. The sequencing here drew on peripheral blood, taken on day 0 of AZD1222 vaccination. The rearrangement uses TRBV5-6 and TRBJ1-5; D remains ambiguous. The sequence derives from an adult in good health. This CDR3 is CASSPNTPRANQPQHF. As DNA, the CDR3 is TGTGCCAGCAGCCCCAACACCCCCCGGGCCAATCAGCCCCAGCATTTT.